One and the same sample provided the 28 T cell receptor beta chains below, sequenced in a study of T-cell memory formation after mild COVID-19. Each CDR3 protein is one row after TCRdb ran MiXCR on the 5' RACE reads. This table has 380,000 or so distinct CDR3 sequences, roughly an eighth appearing once. The specimen was PBMCs or a T cell subset sorted from them (not recorded which). These receptors all come from a man aged 18 to 29 who had mild COVID-19 (a few samples of this study predate the infection). Cell type and time point are not known.

The V gene is TRBV6-5, the J gene TRBJ2-5, with 9 bases matching TRBD2. J lost 5 bases, V lost 2 bases, and 3 bases had no gene match. CDR1 is MNHEY and CDR2 is SVGAGI in the germline V gene. This CDR3 spans 14 amino acids. CDR3 protein: CASSYHSGGETQYF. CDR3 nucleotide sequence: TGTGCCAGCAGTTACCACAGCGGGGGGGAGACCCAGTACTTC.

The V gene is TRBV20-1, the J gene TRBJ1-2; no clear D gene. The CDR3 has 12 amino acids. Germline lookup yields CDR1 DFQATT and CDR2 SNEGSKA (reference sequence). Trimming removed 4 bases at V and 0 bases at J, with 6 bases between. CDR3 DNA: TGCAGTGCTATGGAGCCTAACTATGGCTACACCTTC. This sequence encodes CSAMEPNYGYTF.

The chain has TRBV6-1 and TRBJ2-1; 8 bases fit TRBD1. The germline V gene has CDR1 MNHNS and CDR2 SASEGT. This CDR3 contains 13 residues. V was pared by 7 bases and J by 14 bases, with 13 bases of the junction left unmatched. CDR3 region: CASTMRAGGVEFF. The DNA for the CDR3 is TGTGCCAGCACCATGAGGGCAGGGGGCGTCGAGTTCTTC.

The rearrangement links TRBV4-1 to TRBJ2-4; tentatively, D is TRBD2 (6 bases). Trimming stripped 4 bases from V and 2 bases from J, with 12 bases between. Germline V gives CDR1 MGHRA, CDR2 YSYEKL. This CDR3 is built from 15 residues. The CDR3 DNA sequence: TGCGCCAGCAGCCCGGTCGGGAGTTCCAAAAACATTCAGTACTTC. It specifies CASSPVGSSKNIQYF.

The chain carries TRBV9 and TRBJ2-2, with D uncertain. The CDR3 sequence is 20 residues long. From germline, CDR1 is SGDLS and CDR2 YYNGEE. V was pared by 1 base and J by 0 bases, with 22 bases between. The CDR3 sequence is CASSVRSAAPSVTNTGELFF. The CDR3, as DNA: TGTGCCAGCAGCGTAAGATCGGCAGCTCCCTCCGTTACGAACACCGGGGAGCTGTTTTTT.

CDR3 sequence (DNA): TGCGCCAGCAGCAACTCTTTTGAAGGGACAGATACGCAGTATTTT. It specifies CASSNSFEGTDTQYF. V gene TRBV4-1 combines with J gene TRBJ2-3; D unclear. The V and J ends lost 5 bases and 3 bases respectively, with 15 bases between them. CDR3 length equals 15 residues. CDR1 and CDR2 from the germline V gene are MGHRA and YSYEKL.

The V call is TRBV6-2 or TRBV6-3, the J call TRBJ2-5; TRBD1 agrees at 8 bases. This CDR3 has 14 amino acids. Germline V gives CDR1 MNHEY, CDR2 SVGEGT. J lost 2 bases, V lost 7 bases, and 6 bases had no gene match. CDR3 DNA sequence: TGTGCCAGCATCCGGACAGGGAGGCAAGAGACCCAGTACTTC. Its translation: CASIRTGRQETQYF.

In this sample, this clonotype turned up a few times. The chain couples TRBV12-3 or TRBV12-4 to TRBJ1-5; 9 nucleotides line up with TRBD1. The V and J ends lost 5 bases and 6 bases, in that order; junction bases with no gene match: 2. The CDR3 runs to 13 residues. The CDR3 here is CASSHRGPQPQHF. CDR3 sequence (DNA): TGTGCCAGCAGTCACAGGGGGCCTCAGCCCCAGCATTTT.

This clonotype was counted ten times or more. The chain is built from TRBV18 and TRBJ1-4; 7 bases fit TRBD1. This CDR3 region has 14 residues. Germline CDR1 is KGHSH and CDR2 is LQKENI. V was clipped by 3 bases and J by 5 bases; unmatched bases: 3. The CDR3 protein is CASSPGTENEKLFF. The CDR3 DNA sequence: TGTGCCAGCTCACCCGGGACAGAAAATGAAAAACTGTTTTTT.

This clonotype was counted a few times. The chain recombines TRBV2 with TRBJ1-2; D remains ambiguous. CDR3 length: 15 residues. Germline CDR1 reads SNHLY; CDR2 reads FYNNEI. Trimming took 7 bases from V and 4 from J, leaving 19 bases between them. DNA for the CDR3: TGTGCCAGCACCTTGAGTCGGGCGGAGGCCTATGGCTACACCTTC. This translates into CASTLSRAEAYGYTF. The variable domain in full, with the rest retrieved from reference TRBV2 and TRBJ1-2, is EPEVTQTPSHQVTQMGQEVILRCVPISNHLYFYWYRQILGQKVEFLVSFYNNEISEKSEIFDDQFSVERPDGSNFTLKIRSTKLEDSAMYFCASTLSRAEAYGYTFGSGTRLTVV.

This chain uses TRBV15 with TRBJ1-3; possible D gene TRBD1, 6 bases. Germline V gene data show CDR1 as LNHNV and CDR2 as YYDKDF (reference sequence). V gave up 1 base and J gave up 1 base, with 17 bases separating them. The CDR3 runs to 18 residues. This CDR3 is CATSRGDTAFRSGNTIYF. CDR3 nucleotide sequence: TGTGCCACCAGCAGAGGGGACACCGCTTTTCGGTCTGGAAACACCATATATTTT.

This chain links TRBV7-2 with TRBJ1-3; D ambiguous. This CDR3 is 16 amino acids long. Germline CDR1 SGHTA, CDR2 FQGNSA. With 1 base removed from V and 0 bases from J, the gap between germline ends came to 10 bases. CDR3 in amino acids: CASSLEATSSGNTIYF. Written as DNA, the CDR3 is TGTGCCAGCAGCTTAGAGGCCACGTCCTCTGGAAACACCATATATTTT.

This clonotype was recorded a few times. The chain carries TRBV10-3 and TRBJ2-2; 8 bases fit TRBD1. V shed 4 bases, J shed 6 bases, and the junction held 10 bases outside the gene matches. The CDR3 extends over 16 amino acids. The germline CDR1 and CDR2 sequences are ENHRY and SYGVKD. The CDR3 DNA reads as TGTGCCATCAGTGGACAGGGGACACACACAGCCGGGGAGCTGTTTTTT. Translating it yields CAISGQGTHTAGELFF.

This chain uses TRBV12-3 or TRBV12-4 with TRBJ2-3; D remains unclear. V was cut by 0 bases and J by 2 bases, with 6 bases left in between. This CDR3 comprises 14 residues. DNA for the CDR3: TGTGCCAGCAGTTTAGCGGCGGCCACAGATACGCAGTATTTT. Amino acid sequence: CASSLAAATDTQYF.

In its sample, this clonotype was seen many times. A junction end diverges from the germline sequence, so it may reflect a read error. This chain joins TRBV7-2 and TRBJ2-7; 8 bases map to TRBD2. Germline CDR1 SGHTA, CDR2 FQGNSA. The CDR3 is made up of 12 amino acids. The CDR3: CASSLFSGERYF. DNA for the CDR3: TGTGCCAGCAGCTTATTTAGCGGGGAGCGGTACTTC.

To note about this clonotype: Being one base from a much bigger clone, this may be a read error. The gene calls are TRBV2 and TRBJ2-7; the D gene is possibly TRBD1 (6 bases). Trimming stripped 6 bases from V and 3 bases from J, with 9 bases between. CDR1 is SNHLY, CDR2 FYNNEI, per germline. This CDR3 has 12 residues. The chain's CDR3 is CASSGQFYEQYF. CDR3 nucleotides: TGTGCCAGCAGCGGACAGTTCTACGAGCAGTACTTC.

This clonotype was seen more than once but under ten times. The CDR3, as DNA: TGCAGTGCTAGGGGGGACAGCAAAGAGACCCAGTACTTC. Its translation is CSARGDSKETQYF. This chain connects TRBV20-1 to TRBJ2-5, with TRBD1 matching 7 bases. With 3 bases clipped from V and 3 bases from J, the junction kept 4 bases outside the gene matches. CDR3 length equals 13 residues. Germline V gene lookup returns CDR1 DFQATT and CDR2 SNEGSKA (reference sequence).

The chain uses TRBV9 and TRBJ2-1; 8 bases fit TRBD2. The V gene end was trimmed by 4 bases and the J gene end by 6 bases; junction bases not matched to a gene: 9. Germline lookup yields CDR1 SGDLS and CDR2 YYNGEE. This CDR3 contains 15 residues. CDR3 DNA: TGTGCCAGCAGCCCTCGGAGCGGGAGCCGCAATGAGCAGTTCTTC. Encoded protein: CASSPRSGSRNEQFF.

V and J are TRBV7-2 and TRBJ2-2, with 12 bases matching TRBD2. The CDR3 has 18 residues. CDR1 SGHTA and CDR2 FQGNSA come from the germline V gene. J was trimmed by 0 bases and V by 5 bases; bases with no gene match: 7. The CDR3: CASSPPLAGGTNTGELFF. The DNA of the CDR3 is TGTGCCAGCAGCCCGCCTCTAGCGGGGGGGACGAACACCGGGGAGCTGTTTTTT.

This clonotype was detected ten times or more. The chain is built from TRBV6-5 and TRBJ2-3; 7 nucleotides line up with TRBD2. Looked up from germline, CDR1 is MNHEY and CDR2 is SVGAGI. Trimming removed 4 bases from V and 1 base from J; junction bases left unmatched: 2. This CDR3 has 14 amino acids. CDR3 in DNA: TGTGCCAGCAGTTTTGGGAGGGGCACAGATACGCAGTATTTT. Translation gives CASSFGRGTDTQYF.

The chain is built from TRBV7-2 and TRBJ2-7; D is perhaps TRBD2 (6 bases). Trimming pared 8 bases from V and 7 bases from J, leaving 24 bases between. Germline assignment: CDR1 SGHTA and CDR2 FQGNSA. The CDR3 covers 15 residues. This chain's CDR3 is CASCTRGRGAGEQYF. In DNA, the CDR3 is TGTGCCAGCTGCACCAGAGGCCGCGGCGCGGGGGAGCAGTACTTC.

The chain joins TRBV6-6 to TRBJ1-5; no clear D. Germline V gene sequence: CDR1 MNHNY, CDR2 SVGAGI (reference sequence). The CDR3 is made up of 14 amino acids. Trimming pared 2 bases from V and 3 bases from J, leaving 8 bases between. CDR3 sequence: CASSYVAANQPQHF. CDR3 coding DNA: TGTGCCAGCAGTTACGTGGCAGCCAATCAGCCCCAGCATTTT.

The chain joins TRBV27 to TRBJ1-2, with unresolved D. V was clipped by 5 bases and J by 7 bases, with 11 bases between them. CDR3 length: 12 amino acids. Germline CDR1 is MNHEY and CDR2 is SMNVEV (reference sequence). The chain's CDR3 is CASSQGSSGYTF. Written as DNA, the CDR3 is TGTGCCAGCAGTCAAGGATCCAGTGGCTACACCTTC.

This clonotype was seen only a few times. The chain joins TRBV7-9 to TRBJ2-7; 8 nucleotides match TRBD2. Germline V gene sequence: CDR1 SEHNR, CDR2 FQNEAQ (reference sequence). This CDR3 region has 13 residues. The trim removed 5 bases at V and 5 bases at J, leaving 5 bases unmatched. The CDR3 coding sequence is TGTGCCAGCAGCCCGAGCGGGGGCCACGAGCAGTACTTC. This encodes CASSPSGGHEQYF.

This sequence joins TRBV7-8 and TRBJ2-1; maybe TRBD2 (6 bases). The CDR3 length is 15 residues. V lost 3 bases and J 4 bases, leaving 13 bases between the germline ends. Germline values: CDR1 SGHVS, CDR2 FQNEAQ. CDR3 amino acids: CASSFVGRRYNEQFF. The CDR3 bases are TGTGCCAGCAGCTTCGTCGGGAGAAGATACAATGAGCAGTTCTTC.

The rearrangement links TRBV5-6 to TRBJ2-7; D might be TRBD1 (5 bases). The length of the CDR3 is 14 residues. In germline, CDR1 is SGHDT, CDR2 YYEEEE. With 0 bases removed from V and 7 bases from J, the gap between germline ends came to 14 bases. The CDR3 nucleotides read TGTGCCAGCAGCTTGGGATTCCAGGGAAGGGAGCAGTACGTC. This codes for CASSLGFQGREQYV.

J is TRBJ2-7 and V is TRBV7-9; weak D call: TRBD1 (6 bases). V lost 5 bases and J 5 bases, leaving 19 bases between the germline ends. Germline lookup yields CDR1 SEHNR and CDR2 FQNEAQ (reference sequence). The CDR3 runs 15 residues. CDR3 bases: TGTGCCAGCAGCCCACGCGAGGGGGACCGCGACGAGCAGTACTTC. Translated: CASSPREGDRDEQYF.

In this sample, this clonotype turned up a few times. The genes are TRBV5-1 and TRBJ2-1; possibly TRBD2 for D (7 bases). The CDR3 covers 14 residues. The germline gives CDR1 SGHRS, CDR2 YFSETQ. With 2 bases removed from V and 6 bases from J, the gap between germline ends came to 12 bases. The CDR3 loop reads CASSLRRGGNEQFF. In DNA form, the CDR3 reads TGCGCCAGCAGCTTAAGGAGGGGGGGCAATGAGCAGTTCTTC.